This record looks at one T cell receptor (beta chain) sequence and its context. V shed 5 bases, J shed 9 bases, and the junction held 12 bases outside the gene matches. The CDR3 spans 15 residues. The germline CDR1 and CDR2 sequences are MNHEY and SMNVEV (reference sequence). These data come from a study of blood T cell repertoires in COVID-19. TCRdb's copy holds only in-frame clones and misses some; the assay was immunoSEQ multiplex PCR. The data contain 150,000 or so clones, 90% to 95% of them singletons. The sample comprised peripheral blood. The receptor was isolated from a man aged 50-59 years with acute or convalescent COVID-19. The chain joins TRBV27 to TRBJ2-1; 8 bases fit TRBD2. In DNA, the CDR3 is TGTGCCAGCAGTACTCCGGGACTAGGTATGGTTGAGCAGTTCTTC. This translates into CASSTPGLGMVEQFF.